This TCR beta chain came from a study of neoadjuvant anti-PD-1 for oral cavity cancer. Study details: Around day 43, patients without progression received a fourth nivolumab dose before surgery.

Time point denoted: after neoadjuvant nivolumab, at surgical resection. Blood cells were analyzed directly, without culture or expansion. Sequenced by immunoSEQ multiplex PCR; TCRdb stores in-frame clones only, minus some. This sample has more than 11,000 clones, with 76% found just once. A word on this clone: Its antigen is still unknown.

This CDR3 spans 12 amino acids. Germline values: CDR1 SGHRS, CDR2 YFSETQ. V lost 1 base and J lost 4, with 2 bases in between. Whole-study results and caveats: Non-responders to neoadjuvant nivolumab had significantly more clonal PBMC T cells than responders.

The chain uses TRBV5-1 and TRBJ2-2; D is undetermined. The TCR was taken from a person between 40 and 80 years old with oral cavity squamous cell carcinoma. Material: PBMCs, obtained after nivolumab (anti-PD-1) treatment. The CDR3 sequence: CASSLFTGELFF. The CDR3 DNA sequence: TGCGCCAGCAGCTTGTTCACCGGGGAGCTGTTTTTT.